This T cell receptor beta chain was profiled in a study of CD8 T cells in Susac syndrome. Germline loops: CDR1 SEHNR, CDR2 FQNEAQ (reference sequence). The CDR3 is 17 amino acids. V lost 5 bases to trimming and J lost 11 bases; unmatched junction nucleotides: 17. Reverse transcription of about 0.45 to 1 ug RNA used random hexamers. TCRdb reprocessed the immunoSEQ multiplex PCR reads via MiXCR and lists one record per CDR3 protein. The data contain fewer than 350,000 distinct CDR3 sequences, 92% of them seen just once; the ten biggest clones take up roughly 0.07%. Sequenced: CD4+ T cells from PBMCs. The chain uses TRBV7-9 and TRBJ2-3; 12 positions agree with TRBD2. This TCR was sampled from a human donor with multiple sclerosis. The CDR3 protein is CASSLSPLAGGPAMQYF. The CDR3 bases are TGTGCCAGCAGCCTCTCCCCACTAGCGGGAGGCCCAGCAATGCAGTATTTT.